The 20 T cell receptor beta chains presented below share a single source sample, sequenced in a study of cytomegalovirus exposure and HLA in healthy donors. Assay used: immunoSEQ multiplex PCR; TCRdb lists only in-frame clones, some missing. Among about 150,000 clones, approximately 94% were seen once, and the ten largest hold over 1.5%. The sample consisted of PBMCs. These TCRs come from a man aged 18-30 years in good health and CMV-seropositive.

This clone was picked up one time. The CDR3 nucleotides are TGTGCCAGCAGCTCGGGACAGCGATACTACGAGCAGTACTTC. Translated, it gives CASSSGQRYYEQYF. V gene TRBV7-2 combines with J gene TRBJ2-7; 7 nucleotides align to TRBD1. V shed 4 bases, J shed 3 bases, and the junction held 6 bases outside the gene matches. This CDR3 has 14 amino acids. Germline CDR1 SGHTA, CDR2 FQGNSA.

The genes are TRBV30 and TRBJ2-7, with D perhaps matching TRBD1 (6 bases). CDR3 size: 16 residues. Per germline, CDR1 GTSNPN and CDR2 SVGIG (reference sequence). Trimming stripped 2 bases from V and 5 bases from J, with 22 bases between. The CDR3 loop is CAWSRLLGQGRDEQYF. The DNA of the CDR3 is TGTGCCTGGAGTCGGCTATTAGGGCAGGGGAGAGACGAGCAGTACTTC.

J is TRBJ2-3 and V is TRBV5-1; TRBD2 agrees at 11 bases. Germline lookup yields CDR1 SGHRS and CDR2 YFSETQ. V lost 7 bases and J lost 3; bases outside the gene matches: 10. The CDR3 totals 16 residues. Written as DNA, the CDR3 is TGCGCCAGCGAAGCAGGGTGGACTAGCGGGACAGATACGCAGTATTTT. Translating it yields CASEAGWTSGTDTQYF. The entire variable domain, with the rest obtained from reference TRBV5-1 and TRBJ2-3, is as follows: KAGVTQTPRYLIKTRGQQVTLSCSPISGHRSVSWYQQTPGQGLQFLFEYFSETQRNKGNFPGRFSGRQFSNSRSEMNVSTLELGDSALYLCASEAGWTSGTDTQYFGPGTRLTVL.

This clone was found once. The CDR3 DNA sequence: TGTGCCAGCTCAGTGGGACAGCCCCGCTACGAGCAGTACTTC. Amino acid sequence: CASSVGQPRYEQYF. The rearrangement uses TRBV18 and TRBJ2-7; 7 bases match TRBD1. CDR3 size: 14 residues. Trimming cost V 5 bases and J 3 bases; bases outside gene matches: 7. Germline loops: CDR1 KGHSH, CDR2 LQKENI.

The V and J genes are TRBV28 and TRBJ2-1; a possible D gene is TRBD1 (6 bases). This CDR3 is built from 16 residues. V lost 4 bases, J lost 0 bases, and 13 bases lay in between. Per germline, CDR1 MDHEN and CDR2 SYDVKM. The CDR3 DNA reads as TGTGCCAGCAGTTCCTTGACGGACAGCTCCTACAATGAGCAGTTCTTC. It specifies CASSSLTDSSYNEQFF.

CDR3 in amino acids: CASSLWGDTAQYF. The CDR3 DNA follows: TGTGCCAGCAGTTTATGGGGGGACACCGCGCAGTATTTT. The V and J genes are TRBV28 and TRBJ2-3, with D perhaps matching TRBD1 (6 bases). With 0 bases removed from V and 10 bases from J, the gap between germline ends came to 11 bases. The CDR3 runs 13 residues. Germline V lookup: CDR1 MDHEN, CDR2 SYDVKM. The full variable domain, in which reference TRBV28 and TRBJ2-3 provide the parts outside the CDR3, is DVKVTQSSRYLVKRTGEKVFLECVQDMDHENMFWYRQDPGLGLRLIYFSYDVKMKEKGDIPEGYSVSREKKERFSLILESASTNQTSMYLCASSLWGDTAQYFGPGTRLTVL.

V is TRBV15 and J is TRBJ2-7; TRBD1 might be the D (6 bases). The CDR3 sequence is 15 residues long. CDR1 is LNHNV, CDR2 YYDKDF, per germline (reference sequence). The V gene lost 3 bases and the J gene lost 2 bases, with 14 bases spanning the gap. The CDR3 loop reads CATSSRRGDAYEQYF. Written as DNA, the CDR3 is TGTGCCACCAGCAGCCGCAGGGGTGACGCCTACGAGCAGTACTTC.

The rearrangement joins TRBV5-4 to TRBJ1-2; TRBD1 matches at 7 bases. The CDR3 consists of 13 residues. J gave up 4 bases and V 6 bases, and 6 bases lay outside the gene matches. Germline CDR1 is SGHNT and CDR2 is YYREEE (reference sequence). This CDR3 reads CASTTRQGYGYTF. The CDR3 nucleotides are TGTGCCAGCACCACCCGACAGGGCTATGGCTACACCTTC.

CDR3 sequence reads: CATGRGGNTEAFF. CDR3 sequence (DNA): TGTGCCACCGGGAGAGGAGGGAACACTGAAGCTTTCTTT. This chain joins TRBV6-5 and TRBJ1-1; D remains unclear. Germline CDR1 is MNHEY and CDR2 is SVGAGI. V shed 10 bases and J shed 1 base, with 13 bases lying between them. The CDR3 is 13 amino acids.

The J gene is TRBJ1-1, the V gene TRBV19, with D perhaps matching TRBD1 (5 bases). This CDR3 contains 13 residues. Deletions cut 5 bases from V and 0 bases from J, with 7 bases between. The germline CDR1 and CDR2 sequences are LNHDA and SQIVND (reference sequence). For the CDR3, the DNA is TGTGCCAGTAGTGGGGCCATGAACACTGAAGCTTTCTTT. Protein: CASSGAMNTEAFF.

The chain recombines TRBV19 with TRBJ2-2, with D perhaps TRBD1 (6 bases). The germline V and J ends were trimmed by 6 bases and 5 bases, with 10 bases remaining between them. This CDR3 contains 13 residues. Germline V gene lookup returns CDR1 LNHDA and CDR2 SQIVND (reference sequence). CDR3 sequence reads: CASSTTGTGELFF. The CDR3 DNA follows: TGTGCCAGTAGCACAACAGGGACCGGGGAGCTGTTTTTT.

The rearrangement joins TRBV15 to TRBJ1-3; D is possibly TRBD1 (5 bases). Trimming removed 0 bases from V and 4 bases from J, with 10 bases in between. Germline V gives CDR1 LNHNV, CDR2 YYDKDF (reference sequence). The CDR3 is 15 residues long. The CDR3 DNA is TGTGCCACCAGCAGAGATTTACAGGTCGGAAACACCATATATTTT. It specifies CATSRDLQVGNTIYF.

The chain has TRBV6-6 and TRBJ1-1; 10 nucleotides agree with TRBD1. Germline-derived CDR1 and CDR2 are MNHNY and SVGAGI (reference sequence). V shed 1 base, J shed 4 bases, and the junction held 6 bases outside the gene matches. The CDR3 has 16 amino acids. The DNA for the CDR3 is TGTGCCAGCAGTTACTTACCAGGGACAGGGGCCACTGAAGCTTTCTTT. Translated: CASSYLPGTGATEAFF.

The gene calls are TRBV11-3 and TRBJ2-7, with 9 bases aligning to TRBD1. V dropped 5 bases and J dropped 4; count of bases not matched to a gene: 3. The germline CDR1 and CDR2 sequences are SGHNT and YENEEA. CDR3 size: 13 residues. CDR3 sequence (DNA): TGTGCCAGCAGCCAGGGACAGGGTTACGAGCAGTACTTC. Its protein product is CASSQGQGYEQYF.

This rearrangement joins TRBV5-6 to TRBJ2-3; D unresolved. V shed 0 bases and J shed 2 bases, with 13 bases lying between them. This CDR3 comprises 16 residues. Looked up from germline, CDR1 is SGHDT and CDR2 is YYEEEE. CDR3 DNA: TGTGCCAGCAGCTTGGGTCTCCGCGGAAACACAGATACGCAGTATTTT. This sequence encodes CASSLGLRGNTDTQYF.

This clone was observed a handful of times. The chain carries TRBV30 and TRBJ1-2; 7 bases align to TRBD1. V trimming: 4 bases; J trimming: 5 bases; junction bases outside the gene matches: 10. CDR1 is GTSNPN, CDR2 SVGIG, per germline (reference sequence). This CDR3 contains 14 residues. CDR3 nucleotide sequence: TGTGCCTGGATTCGGCAGGGGGTGGGGTATGGCTACACCTTC. This encodes CAWIRQGVGYGYTF.

V and J are TRBV5-1 and TRBJ1-4; TRBD1 agrees at 7 bases. Unmatched junction bases numbered 9, after V lost 2 bases and J lost 8 bases. The CDR3 length is 15 residues. Germline assignment: CDR1 SGHRS and CDR2 YFSETQ. The DNA of the CDR3 is TGCGCCAGCAGCTTCCAAGGACAGGCATCCGAAAAACTGTTTTTT. Translated, it gives CASSFQGQASEKLFF.

This rearrangement joins TRBV10-2 to TRBJ2-1; D is ambiguous. This CDR3 has 12 amino acids. V lost 2 bases, J lost 7 bases, and 6 bases lay in between. From germline, CDR1 is WSHSY and CDR2 SAAADI. CDR3 sequence (DNA): TGCGCCAGCAGTGAGCGGTGGAATGAGCAGTTCTTC. It specifies CASSERWNEQFF.

The rearrangement links TRBV10-1 to TRBJ1-1; D is ambiguous. The CDR3 sequence is 13 residues long. The germline V and J ends were trimmed by 4 bases and 1 base, with 7 bases remaining between them. Looked up from germline, CDR1 is WNHNN and CDR2 is SYGVQD (reference sequence). CDR3 sequence (DNA): TGCGCCAGCAGTGGACAACGGAACACTGAAGCTTTCTTT. This encodes CASSGQRNTEAFF.

V gene TRBV18 combines with J gene TRBJ2-1; 10 nucleotides agree with TRBD2. This CDR3 is 15 amino acids long. The germline CDR1 and CDR2 sequences are KGHSH and LQKENI. V shed 6 bases and J 7 bases; nucleotides not matched to a gene: 9. The CDR3 spells CASSPTSGRTNEQFF. The CDR3, as DNA: TGTGCCAGCTCGCCGACTAGCGGGCGGACTAATGAGCAGTTCTTC. The variable domain in full, with the rest retrieved from reference TRBV18 and TRBJ2-1, is NAGVMQNPRHLVRRRGQEARLRCSPMKGHSHVYWYRQLPEEGLKFMVYLQKENIIDESGMPKERFSAEFPKEGPSILRIQQVVRGDSAAYFCASSPTSGRTNEQFFGPGTRLTVL.